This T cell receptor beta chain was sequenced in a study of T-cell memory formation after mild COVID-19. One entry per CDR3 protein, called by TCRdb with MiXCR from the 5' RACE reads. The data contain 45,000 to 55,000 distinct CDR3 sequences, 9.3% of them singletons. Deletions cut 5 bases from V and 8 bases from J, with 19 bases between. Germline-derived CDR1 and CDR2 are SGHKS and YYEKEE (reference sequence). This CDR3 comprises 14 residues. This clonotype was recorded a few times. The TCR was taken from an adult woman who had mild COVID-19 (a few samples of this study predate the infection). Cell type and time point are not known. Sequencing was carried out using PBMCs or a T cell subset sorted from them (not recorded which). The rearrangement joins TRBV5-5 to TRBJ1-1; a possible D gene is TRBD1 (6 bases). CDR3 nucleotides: TGTGCCAGCAGGGGAACAGGGTTGAAGGGCGAAGCTTTCTTT. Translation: CASRGTGLKGEAFF.